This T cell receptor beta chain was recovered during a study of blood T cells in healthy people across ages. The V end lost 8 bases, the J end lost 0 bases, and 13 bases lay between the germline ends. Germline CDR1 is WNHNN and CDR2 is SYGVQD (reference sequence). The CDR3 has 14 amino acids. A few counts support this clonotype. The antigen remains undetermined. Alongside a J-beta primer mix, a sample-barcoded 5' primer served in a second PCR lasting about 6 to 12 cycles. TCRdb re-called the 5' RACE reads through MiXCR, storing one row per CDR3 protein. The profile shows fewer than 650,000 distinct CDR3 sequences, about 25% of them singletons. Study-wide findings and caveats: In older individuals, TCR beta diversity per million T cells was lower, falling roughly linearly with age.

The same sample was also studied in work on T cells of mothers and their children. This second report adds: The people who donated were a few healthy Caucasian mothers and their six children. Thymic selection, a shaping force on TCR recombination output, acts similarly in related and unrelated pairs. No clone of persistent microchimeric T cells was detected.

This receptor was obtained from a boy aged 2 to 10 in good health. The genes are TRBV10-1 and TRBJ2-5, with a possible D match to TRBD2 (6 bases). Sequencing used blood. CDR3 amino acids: CASSDGGNQETQYF. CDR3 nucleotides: TGCGCCAGCTCGGACGGGGGTAACCAAGAGACCCAGTACTTC.